A single sample is the source of the 13 T cell receptor beta chains below, sequenced in a study of tumor-infiltrating lymphocytes in primary liver carcinoma. A constant-region primer served to make TCR beta cDNA from about 490 ng total RNA. Libraries for TCR beta were built through three nested multiplex PCR rounds, which together made up a slightly modified ARM-PCR procedure. PCR rounds one and two used TRBV1-TRBV30 forward primers with a C-beta reverse primer for about 11 cycles each. TCRdb reprocessed the multiplex PCR reads via MiXCR and lists one record per CDR3 protein. The table shows over 40,000 distinct CDR3 sequences, with around 82% occurring only once. For each extraction, RNA and DNA were obtained together from around 18-30 mg of unsorted bulk tissue. The specimen was liver tumor tissue from sampling region 5. Subset indicated: tumor region T5, tumor centre. These receptor sequences come from a man aged 40-49 years with primary liver carcinoma and hepatitis B virus infection.

Notes on this clonotype: Germline is not matched at one junction end, which may reflect a read error. The chain is built from TRBV7-9 and TRBJ2-1; 7 nucleotides agree with TRBD1. The CDR3 consists of 16 residues. Per the germline V gene, CDR1 is SEHNR and CDR2 is FQNEAQ (reference sequence). This CDR3 is CASDYSQGGRLIEQFF. The CDR3 nucleotides read TGTGCTAGCGACTATTCACAAGGGGGCAGACTCATCGAGCAGTTCTTT.

This clonotype was seen a handful of times. Relative to the germline gene, one junction end is altered; a read error may explain this. The chain carries TRBV29-1 and TRBJ1-1; 8 positions match TRBD1. Per the germline V gene, CDR1 is SQVTM and CDR2 is ANQGSEA. The CDR3 consists of 13 residues. The CDR3 loop reads CSVQDREATEASF. The CDR3 bases are TGCAGCGTTCAGGACAGGGAAGCCACTGAAGCTTCCTTT.

Regarding this clonotype: The junction shows a germline mismatch at one end, possibly a read error. The V gene is TRBV4-1, the J gene TRBJ1-1; 7 positions match TRBD1. Germline values: CDR1 MGHRA, CDR2 YSYEKL. The CDR3 runs 15 residues. CDR3 coding DNA: TGCGCCAGCAGCCGATCAGGGAAGGGACAGACTGAAGCTTTCTTC. Encoded protein: CASSRSGKGQTEAFF.

As concerns this clonotype: Germline and junction disagree at one end, which may indicate a read error. The genes are TRBV29-1 and TRBJ1-2; D unclear. Germline lookup yields CDR1 SQVTM and CDR2 ANQGSEA. CDR3 length: 10 amino acids. The CDR3 DNA reads as TGCAGCGTTGATTACAATGGCTATACCTTC. As protein: CSVDYNGYTF.

A note on this clonotype: Germline is not matched at one junction end, which may reflect a read error. The genes are TRBV29-1 and TRBJ1-1; D gene unclear. The CDR3 sequence is 15 residues long. Germline CDR1 and CDR2: SQVTM and ANQGSEA. The CDR3 coding sequence is TGCAGCGTTGGACCCGGGTGGGTTATGAACACTGAAGCTTCCTTT. Its protein is CSVGPGWVMNTEASF. The variable domain in full, with the rest retrieved from reference TRBV29-1 and TRBJ1-1, is SAVISQKPSRDICQRGTSLTIQCQVDSQVTMMFWYRQQPGQSLTLIATANQGSEATYESGFVIDKFPISRPNLTFSTLTVSNMSPEDSSIYLCSVGPGWVMNTEASFGQGTRLTVV.

The J gene is TRBJ2-3, the V gene TRBV4-3, with a weak D call TRBD2 (5 bases). Trimming removed 2 bases from V and 5 bases from J, with 26 bases in between. CDR3 length equals 19 residues. Per the germline V gene, CDR1 is LGHNA and CDR2 is YSLEER. CDR3 DNA: TGCGCCAGCAGCCAATCTTGGCATGAGGGCCGAACTAGTATAGATACGCAGTATTTT. As protein: CASSQSWHEGRTSIDTQYF.

This clonotype was detected only a few times. This may arise from a read error, as a much more abundant clone is one base away. The chain uses TRBV5-8 and TRBJ2-1, with 11 bases aligning to TRBD2. Looked up from germline, CDR1 is SGHTS and CDR2 is YDEGEE. There are 19 residues in the CDR3. The CDR3 DNA reads as TGTACCAGCAGGATCACGGGAACTAGCGGGAGCTTAGCGTACAATGAGCAGTTCTTC. It yields the protein CTSRITGTSGSLAYNEQFF.

This clonotype showed up just once. The chain employs TRBV6-1 and TRBJ1-1, with TRBD1 matching over 8 bases. The CDR3 is made up of 13 amino acids. Unmatched junction bases numbered 8, after V lost 11 bases and J lost 3 bases. Per germline, CDR1 MNHNS and CDR2 SASEGT. CDR3 amino acids: CAGPMTGDTEAFF. The CDR3 DNA is TGTGCCGGCCCCATGACAGGGGACACTGAAGCTTTCTTT.

Details on this clonotype: The junction does not match germline at one end; this may be a read error. The V and J genes are TRBV3-1 and TRBJ2-7; 7 nucleotides align to TRBD2. Germline V gives CDR1 LGHDT, CDR2 YNNKEL (reference sequence). CDR3 size: 15 residues. This CDR3 reads CASNQAPGTNYEQYF. CDR3 DNA sequence: TGTGCCAGCAACCAAGCCCCGGGGACTAACTACGAGCAGTACTTC.

About this clonotype: The junction departs from germline at one end; a sequencing error may be responsible. The chain has TRBV4-3 and TRBJ2-3; 14 nucleotides line up with TRBD2. CDR1 is LGHNA and CDR2 is YSLEER in the germline V gene. The CDR3 consists of 20 residues. CDR3 sequence: CAGSQDFPSGTSGRADTHYF. For the CDR3, the DNA is TGCGCCGGCAGCCAAGATTTTCCCTCCGGGACTAGCGGGAGAGCAGATACGCACTATTTT.

In regard to this clonotype: No conserved phenylalanine or tryptophan is present at the end of the CDR3, so a read error is the likely explanation. For the CDR3, the DNA is TGTGCCAGTAGCCAAGCAGGGGCGGGCGATAACTATTGCTACACCCTC. It codes for CASSQAGAGDNYCYTL. This chain connects TRBV4-2 to TRBJ1-2, with D perhaps TRBD1 (6 bases). Germline CDR1 LGHNA, CDR2 YNFKEQ. The CDR3 consists of 16 residues.

This chain uses TRBV25-1 with TRBJ2-1; TRBD2 is a possible D gene (6 bases). Germline assignment: CDR1 MGHDK and CDR2 SYGVNS. The germline V and J ends were trimmed by 9 bases and 0 bases, with 12 bases remaining between them. This CDR3 is 14 amino acids long. CDR3 nucleotides: TGTGCCAGTATAGTGGGAGGCTCCTACAATGAGCAGTTCTTC. Translating it yields CASIVGGSYNEQFF.

Comments on this clonotype: At one boundary the junction diverges from the germline segment, which might be a read error. The V call is TRBV28, the J call TRBJ2-2; perhaps D is TRBD1 or TRBD2 (5 bases each). Looked up from germline, CDR1 is MDHEN and CDR2 is SYDVKM. CDR3 length: 12 amino acids. Written as DNA, the CDR3 is TGTGCCAGCAATTTACAGGCCGGGGATCTGTTTTTT. Translated: CASNLQAGDLFF.